Each of the 26 T cell receptor beta chains below was sequenced from the same sample in a study of vaccination effects on CD4 cells after COVID-19. What these receptors recognize is not known. Following culture for approximately ten days, CD4+ T cells were isolated. All participants had two doses of either the BNT162b2 or mRNA-1273 vaccine. Clones were read by immunoSEQ multiplex PCR, and TCRdb kept only the in-frame ones, dropping some. The table has more than 60,000 clones, 74% seen once. Material: CD4+ T cells from PBMCs cultured without peptide, obtained after COVID-19 vaccination. These TCRs come from a human donor who received a COVID-19 vaccine.

This clone was counted between two and nine times. The chain recombines TRBV18 with TRBJ1-1; D not resolved. The CDR3 is 14 amino acids. V gave up 1 base and J gave up 1 base, with 7 bases separating them. CDR1 KGHSH and CDR2 LQKENI come from the germline V gene. CDR3 region: CASSPQVSNTEAFF. As DNA, the CDR3 is TGTGCCAGCTCACCACAGGTCTCGAACACTGAAGCTTTCTTT.

About this clone: The sample carries other DNA sequences with the same CDR3. The chain recombines TRBV5-1 with TRBJ2-5; 7 nucleotides line up with TRBD2. Germline V gene sequence: CDR1 SGHRS, CDR2 YFSETQ. The CDR3 has 13 residues. V lost 0 bases to trimming and J lost 4 bases; unmatched junction nucleotides: 0. The CDR3 region has the DNA TGCGCCAGCAGCTTGGGGGGGGGAGAGACCCAGTACTTC. Its protein product is CASSLGGGETQYF.

This clone has a handful of counts. CDR3 protein: CAWSAGARAPLPTDTQYF. The CDR3 DNA reads TGTGCCTGGAGTGCAGGAGCTCGGGCGCCCTTACCCACAGATACGCAGTATTTT. The rearrangement joins TRBV30 to TRBJ2-3; D gene unclear. The CDR3 consists of 18 residues. Germline CDR1 and CDR2: GTSNPN and SVGIG (reference sequence). Trimming removed 1 base at V and 2 bases at J, with 22 bases between.

This clone was seen only once. The rearrangement uses TRBV9 and TRBJ2-3; maybe TRBD2 (6 bases). Trimming pared 1 base from V and 1 base from J, leaving 10 bases between. CDR1 is SGDLS, CDR2 YYNGEE, per germline. This CDR3 is 15 amino acids long. The CDR3 sequence: CASSVRSSGTDTQYF. Written as DNA, the CDR3 is TGTGCCAGCAGCGTAAGATCTAGCGGCACAGATACGCAGTATTTT.

The V and J genes are TRBV14 and TRBJ2-3, with D perhaps being TRBD1 or TRBD2 (6 bases each). Trimming took off 1 base at V and 6 bases at J, with 14 bases between the two ends. Germline loops: CDR1 SGHDN, CDR2 FVKESK. The CDR3 is 15 residues long. CDR3 in amino acids: CASSQAGGRKDTQYF. The CDR3 DNA follows: TGTGCCAGCAGCCAAGCCGGGGGCCGGAAGGATACGCAGTATTTT.

This clone was seen only once. The chain employs TRBV2 and TRBJ1-3; no clear D gene. The CDR3 has 18 amino acids. V lost 0 bases and J 0 bases, leaving 15 bases between the germline ends. CDR1 SNHLY and CDR2 FYNNEI come from the germline V gene. CDR3 DNA: TGTGCCAGCAGTGAAGCGTCCGCTACTGTCCCCTCTGGAAACACCATATATTTT. Its translation: CASSEASATVPSGNTIYF. Supplemented by reference TRBV2 and TRBJ1-3, the full variable domain reads EPEVTQTPSHQVTQMGQEVILRCVPISNHLYFYWYRQILGQKVEFLVSFYNNEISEKSEIFDDQFSVERPDGSNFTLKIRSTKLEDSAMYFCASSEASATVPSGNTIYFGEGSWLTVV.

V is TRBV21-1 and J is TRBJ1-1; TRBD1, the table's D call, lacks a check against the DNA. TRBV21-1 is a recognized pseudogene. This CDR3 is built from 15 residues. CDR3 sequence reads: CASSNNRNMNTEAFF. For the CDR3, the DNA is TGTGCCAGCAGCAATAACAGGAACATGAACACTGAAGCTTTCTTT.

V and J are TRBV5-1 and TRBJ2-2; TRBD2 agrees at 8 bases. The CDR3 has 17 residues. J lost 3 bases, V lost 0 bases, and 7 bases had no gene match. From germline, CDR1 is SGHRS and CDR2 YFSETQ. The CDR3 DNA reads TGCGCCAGCAGCTTGGGCCCGAGCGGGGGAGACACCGGGGAGCTGTTTTTT. This gives the protein CASSLGPSGGDTGELFF.

This chain connects TRBV11-3 to TRBJ2-2; TRBD1 aligns across 7 bases. Germline V lookup: CDR1 SGHNT, CDR2 YENEEA. V shed 3 bases, J shed 5 bases, and the junction held 3 bases outside the gene matches. This CDR3 region has 14 residues. The CDR3 sequence: CASSLGQTTGELFF. Here the CDR3 DNA reads TGTGCCAGCAGCTTGGGACAGACGACCGGGGAGCTGTTTTTT.

The gene calls are TRBV19 and TRBJ1-3; D possibly corresponds to TRBD1 (6 bases). CDR3 length: 16 residues. In germline, CDR1 is LNHDA, CDR2 SQIVND (reference sequence). Between the trimmed V and J ends, which lost 5 bases and 5 bases, there was a span of 19 bases. The CDR3 reads CASSGRDTVSRNTIYF. In nucleotides, the CDR3 is TGTGCCAGTAGTGGCCGGGACACCGTATCGAGAAACACCATATATTTT.

The chain joins TRBV24-1 to TRBJ2-1; 12 bases agree with TRBD2. The germline gives CDR1 KGHDR, CDR2 SFDVKD. Germline trimming cut 4 bases from V and 3 bases from J; bases unmatched to any gene: 12. The CDR3 has 19 amino acids. CDR3 protein: CATSDLRLAGAPIYNEQFF. As DNA, the CDR3 is TGTGCCACCAGTGACCTACGACTAGCGGGGGCCCCTATCTACAATGAGCAGTTCTTC.

The rearrangement uses TRBV6-1 and TRBJ1-6; D is ambiguous. The germline gives CDR1 MNHNS, CDR2 SASEGT. This CDR3 region has 18 residues. Trimming cost V 2 bases and J 0 bases, with 14 bases left between them. CDR3 residues: CASSETVRASSYNSPLHF. CDR3 DNA sequence: TGTGCCAGCAGTGAAACCGTACGGGCGAGCTCCTATAATTCACCCCTCCACTTT.

This clone was observed a few times. V usage is TRBV2 and J usage is TRBJ2-3; maybe TRBD2 (5 bases). The CDR3 runs 15 residues. Trimming took off 8 bases at V and 0 bases at J, with 15 bases between the two ends. Germline V gives CDR1 SNHLY, CDR2 FYNNEI. In DNA, the CDR3 is TGTGCCAGCCAACTAGATCGCCTTAGCACAGATACGCAGTATTTT. It translates to CASQLDRLSTDTQYF.

The chain recombines TRBV14 with TRBJ1-3; D not certain. The V gene's germline CDR1 is SGHDN and CDR2 FVKESK. The CDR3 sequence is 12 residues long. Trimming stripped 1 base from V and 7 bases from J, with 5 bases between. The CDR3 spells CASSQGWNTIYF. In DNA form, the CDR3 reads TGTGCCAGCAGCCAAGGGTGGAACACCATATATTTT.

The rearrangement links TRBV5-5 to TRBJ2-2; no clear D. This CDR3 is built from 13 residues. V shed 2 bases and J shed 5 bases, with 7 bases lying between them. In germline, CDR1 is SGHKS, CDR2 YYEKEE (reference sequence). Written as DNA, the CDR3 is TGTGCCAGCAGCTTAGGGTTGACCGGGGAGCTGTTTTTT. Amino acid sequence: CASSLGLTGELFF.

The gene calls are TRBV7-2 and TRBJ1-1, with D perhaps matching TRBD1 (6 bases). The CDR3 extends over 15 amino acids. Trimming took off 1 base at V and 5 bases at J, with 14 bases between the two ends. The germline V gene has CDR1 SGHTA and CDR2 FQGNSA. The CDR3 sequence: CASSLVSGAGTEAFF. CDR3 coding DNA: TGTGCCAGCAGCTTAGTATCGGGGGCGGGTACTGAAGCTTTCTTT.

V is TRBV2 and J is TRBJ2-5; no definite D call. Germline loops: CDR1 SNHLY, CDR2 FYNNEI. The CDR3 has 14 residues. Trimming stripped 6 bases from V and 5 bases from J, with 16 bases between. CDR3 in amino acids: CASSASNGVETQYF. CDR3 DNA sequence: TGTGCCAGCAGCGCGAGCAATGGGGTTGAGACCCAGTACTTC.

This clone turned up a few times. The chain joins TRBV19 to TRBJ2-1; D remains ambiguous. Trimming took off 4 bases at V and 4 bases at J, with 5 bases between the two ends. Germline V gene sequence: CDR1 LNHDA, CDR2 SQIVND (reference sequence). This CDR3 is built from 12 residues. The CDR3 protein is CASSRPYNEQFF. CDR3 DNA: TGTGCCAGTAGTAGACCATACAATGAGCAGTTCTTC.

This chain joins TRBV4-1 and TRBJ2-6; 7 nucleotides line up with TRBD1. The V segment lost 0 bases and the J segment 0 bases; nucleotides outside the gene matches: 2. The CDR3 consists of 17 residues. Germline V gene sequence: CDR1 MGHRA, CDR2 YSYEKL. The CDR3 sequence: CASSQEGQTSGANVLTF. CDR3 in DNA: TGCGCCAGCAGCCAAGAGGGACAGACCTCTGGGGCCAACGTCCTGACTTTC.

The genes are TRBV7-7 and TRBJ2-1, with TRBD1 identical over 7 bases. V shed 1 base and J 2 bases; nucleotides not matched to a gene: 2. CDR1 is SSHAT, CDR2 FNYEAQ, per germline (reference sequence). There are 15 residues in the CDR3. The CDR3 nucleotides are TGTGCCAGCAGCTTAGGACAGGGAGCCTACAATGAGCAGTTCTTC. It yields the protein CASSLGQGAYNEQFF.

The rearrangement uses TRBV29-1 and TRBJ2-3; D may match TRBD1 or TRBD2 (6 bases each). The V end lost 2 bases, the J end lost 3 bases, and 15 bases lay between the germline ends. CDR1 and CDR2 (germline): SQVTM, ANQGSEA. This CDR3 is 15 amino acids long. The CDR3 loop reads CSVEPPEGGTDTQYF. For the CDR3, the DNA is TGCAGCGTTGAACCTCCAGAGGGGGGAACAGATACGCAGTATTTT.

This clone was observed a single time. The J gene is TRBJ1-5, the V gene TRBV7-9; D perhaps matches TRBD1 (5 bases). This CDR3 contains 14 residues. Trimming took 4 bases from V and 2 from J, leaving 9 bases between them. Germline V gene data show CDR1 as SEHNR and CDR2 as FQNEAQ (reference sequence). CDR3 residues: CASSSMGGNQPQHF. The CDR3 DNA sequence: TGTGCCAGCAGCTCAATGGGGGGCAATCAGCCCCAGCATTTT.

This clone was picked up one time. This chain links TRBV6-5 with TRBJ1-5, with TRBD1 identical over 9 bases. Germline V lookup: CDR1 MNHEY, CDR2 SVGAGI. Trimming cost V 6 bases and J 7 bases; bases outside gene matches: 7. The CDR3 runs to 14 residues. The CDR3 nucleotides read TGTGCCAGCAGGCCCGGGACAGGGACGCAGCCCCAGCATTTT. Translated, it gives CASRPGTGTQPQHF.

This chain uses TRBV5-1 with TRBJ1-2; D ambiguous. The germline gives CDR1 SGHRS, CDR2 YFSETQ. There are 14 residues in the CDR3. Trimming cost V 0 bases and J 2 bases, with 8 bases left between them. This CDR3 reads CASSLGDGNYGYTF. The CDR3 nucleotides read TGCGCCAGCAGCTTGGGGGATGGAAACTATGGCTACACCTTC.

In the case of this clone: Other DNA sequences in the sample encode the same CDR3. The chain carries TRBV18 and TRBJ2-5; D gene uncertain. The CDR3 is 13 amino acids. V lost 0 bases, J lost 2 bases, and 4 bases lay in between. The germline CDR1 and CDR2 sequences are KGHSH and LQKENI. CDR3 in DNA: TGTGCCAGCTCACCACCCGGGCAAGAGACCCAGTACTTC. As protein: CASSPPGQETQYF.

The chain employs TRBV29-1 and TRBJ2-3, with 9 bases matching TRBD2. The CDR3 spans 13 residues. The V and J ends lost 5 bases and 5 bases, in that order; junction bases with no gene match: 5. Germline CDR1 SQVTM, CDR2 ANQGSEA. The CDR3 loop is CSVRAGGLDTQYF. The CDR3 coding sequence is TGCAGCGTTCGAGCGGGGGGCCTAGATACGCAGTATTTT.